A selection of T cell receptor beta chains follows, all from one sample in a study of vaccination effects on CD4 cells after COVID-19. Antigen specificity for these receptors is unknown. TCRdb's copy holds only in-frame clones and misses some; the assay was immunoSEQ multiplex PCR. The sample consists of 20,000 to 25,000 clones, 81% of them appearing once. The material was CD4+ T cells from PBMCs cultured with SARS-CoV-2 spike peptides, obtained after COVID-19 vaccination. The origin of the receptors is a human donor who received a COVID-19 vaccine. Some clones in this sample may be carry-over from other donors' samples. Both conserved end residues are part of each CDR3. The D gene is left open where the match is weak. Clone sizes are given selectively: once, few, many, or a class where the clone is expanded.

D gene,clone size,J gene,V gene,CDR3 DNA,CDR3 protein
TRBD2,-,TRBJ2-2,TRBV2,TGTGCCAGCATGCCACAAGCGGGGGGGCGGGTCGGGGAGCTGTTTTTT,CASMPQAGGRVGELFF
TRBD1,-,TRBJ1-4,TRBV7-9,TGTGCCAGCAGCTTAACCGGGACAGGGGGCGAAAAACTGTTTTTT,CASSLTGTGGEKLFF
TRBD2,-,TRBJ2-5,TRBV29-1,TGCAGCGTGACGGATAGCGGGGGGGAGACCCAGTACTTC,CSVTDSGGETQYF
TRBD1,-,TRBJ1-4,TRBV28,TGTGCCAGCAGTAAAGGGGGCGCAGCTAATGAAAAACTGTTTTTT,CASSKGGAANEKLFF
TRBD1,-,TRBJ1-2,TRBV14,TGTGCCAGCAGCCGGAAGGGACAGGGGATCGGTGGCTACACCTTC,CASSRKGQGIGGYTF
-,-,TRBJ2-1,TRBV9,TGTGCCAGCAGCGCCCGGGGGATCGGGTACAATGAGCAGTTCTTC,CASSARGIGYNEQFF
-,-,TRBJ1-1,TRBV5-6,TGTGCCAGCAGCGGACTGAGGCAGATGAACACTGAAGCTTTCTTT,CASSGLRQMNTEAFF
TRBD2,few,TRBJ2-1,TRBV18,TGTGCCAGCTCACCCCAAGGCGGGGGAACTGAGGATGAGCAGTTCTTC,CASSPQGGGTEDEQFF
-,-,TRBJ2-1,TRBV18,TGTGCCAGCTCACCATATCTCAGGGCTAGGGACAATGAGCAGTTCTTC,CASSPYLRARDNEQFF
-,few,TRBJ1-6,TRBV18,TGTGCCAGCTCACCAGACGGAGGACTGTCACCCCTCCACTTT,CASSPDGGLSPLHF
TRBD1,few,TRBJ1-6,TRBV6-5,TGTGCCAGCAGTCTACAGGGGTTTAATTCACCCCTCCACTTT,CASSLQGFNSPLHF
-,-,TRBJ2-6,TRBV6-5,TGTGCCAGCAGGCTTGGGGCCAACGTCCTGACTTTC,CASRLGANVLTF
TRBD1,-,TRBJ2-5,TRBV9,TGTGCCAGCAGCGCCCGGGACAGGGTTCCCGAGACCCAGTACTTC,CASSARDRVPETQYF
-,-,TRBJ2-1,TRBV18,TGTGCCAGCTCACCAAACAGGGTCAATGAGCAGTTCTTC,CASSPNRVNEQFF
TRBD2,-,TRBJ2-1,TRBV7-3,TGTGCCAGCAGCATCCCGGGAGGGGTCTACAATGAGCAGTTCTTC,CASSIPGGVYNEQFF
-,-,TRBJ2-1,TRBV5-6,TGTGCCAGCAGCTTGGGGGGGTGGGTCAATGAGCAGTTCTTC,CASSLGGWVNEQFF
-,-,TRBJ1-4,TRBV6-5,TGTGCCGGGGGGGGGCAGAAGTATGAAAAACTGTTTTTT,CAGGGQKYEKLFF
-,-,TRBJ1-1,TRBV5-1,TGCGCCAGCAGCTTGGTGACAGGGAACACTGAAGCTTTCTTT,CASSLVTGNTEAFF
-,-,TRBJ2-1,TRBV5-1,TGCGCCAGCCGAGGGGGGCCTTCCTCCAATGAGCAGTTCTTC,CASRGGPSSNEQFF
TRBD1,-,TRBJ1-2,TRBV24-1,TGTGCCACCAGTGACGAAGACAGGGGGCTTGGAGGCTACACCTTC,CATSDEDRGLGGYTF
-,-,TRBJ2-1,TRBV3-1/TRBV3-2,TGTGCCAGCAGCCAAGCTGGTGGTGGGGGGGAGCAGTTCTTC,CASSQAGGGGEQFF
TRBD1,-,TRBJ2-5,TRBV10-3,TGTGCCGTAGGGACAGGGGAATGGGGGACCCAGTACTTC,CAVGTGEWGTQYF
-,few,TRBJ1-5,TRBV2,TGTGCCAGCAGCTTCTATAGCAATCAGCCCCAGCATTTT,CASSFYSNQPQHF
-,-,TRBJ2-1,TRBV5-1,TGCGCCAGCAGCTTTCAGGGCAACACAGGAGGCCATGAGCAGTTCTTC,CASSFQGNTGGHEQFF
TRBD1,-,TRBJ2-2,TRBV7-9,TGTGCCAGCAGCCGTCGGACAGGGGCCGGGGAGCTGTTTTTT,CASSRRTGAGELFF
-,once,TRBJ2-2,TRBV7-8,TGTGCCAGCAGGCATTCAGGGGTTCGCACCGGGGAGCTGTTTTTT,CASRHSGVRTGELFF
-,-,TRBJ2-6,TRBV9,TGTGCCAGCAGCGTAGGTAGAGGGGTCCTCTCTGGGGCCAACGTCCTGACTTTC,CASSVGRGVLSGANVLTF
-,-,TRBJ1-3,TRBV7-2,TGTGCCAGCAGCTTACAGGGAATCAACACCATATATTTT,CASSLQGINTIYF
-,-,TRBJ1-2,TRBV6-5,TGTGCCAGCAGTTCCTGGGGGGAAAAGGTTGGCTACACCTTC,CASSSWGEKVGYTF
-,once,TRBJ1-1,TRBV4-3,TGCGCCAGCAGCCTAACAAGGGGCGCTCTCAACACTGAAGCTTTCTTT,CASSLTRGALNTEAFF
-,-,TRBJ1-2,TRBV7-2,TGTGCCAGCAGCTCCAGACCTCAGGCGAACTATGGCTACACCTTC,CASSSRPQANYGYTF
-,-,TRBJ2-3,TRBV7-7,TGTGCCAGCAGCTTAGATTTTGCAGATACGCAGTATTTT,CASSLDFADTQYF
-,once,TRBJ2-2,TRBV6-5,TGTGCCAGCAGTTACTCGATCCTAGCAGACACCGGGGAGCTGTTTTTT,CASSYSILADTGELFF